Listed here are 4 T cell receptor beta chains from one sample, sequenced in a study of radiation and T cells in renal cell carcinoma. Sequencing used immunoSEQ multiplex PCR; TCRdb keeps in-frame clones, though not all of them. The sample consists of tens of thousands of clones, around 85% of them appearing once. Time point here: blood 4 weeks post-SBRT, at nephrectomy. Treatment given: 15 Gy SBRT to primary tumor, nephrectomy 4 weeks later. Sequences were derived from blood, sampled from a patient whose treatment included radiotherapy and nephrectomy. These receptor sequences come from a man between 60 and 70 years old with renal cell carcinoma.

This clone has more than one count but fewer than ten. The genes are TRBV6-6 and TRBJ2-1; TRBD2 might be the D (5 bases). The V gene lost 0 bases and the J gene lost 3 bases, with 6 bases spanning the gap. Germline loops: CDR1 MNHNY, CDR2 SVGAGI (reference sequence). The CDR3 covers 14 residues. DNA for the CDR3: TGTGCCAGCAGTTACTCGGACTTCTACAATGAGCAGTTCTTC. Protein sequence: CASSYSDFYNEQFF.

This CDR3 is CASGGTSGKTNIQYF. The CDR3 nucleotides are TGTGCCAGCGGGGGGACTAGCGGGAAGACAAACATTCAGTACTTC. The chain recombines TRBV2 with TRBJ2-4, with 13 bases identical to TRBD2. The germline V gene has CDR1 SNHLY and CDR2 FYNNEI. This CDR3 is 15 amino acids long. The junction had 7 bases not matched to a gene; V was cut back by 8 bases and J by 6 bases.

This sequence joins TRBV5-1 and TRBJ2-5; no clear D gene. The germline CDR1 and CDR2 sequences are SGHRS and YFSETQ. The CDR3 is 14 residues long. The germline V and J ends were trimmed by 0 bases and 2 bases, with 8 bases remaining between them. The CDR3 here is CASSLEQRQETQYF. CDR3 in DNA: TGCGCCAGCAGCTTGGAACAGAGACAAGAGACCCAGTACTTC.

The chain employs TRBV19 and TRBJ2-1; TRBD2 might be the D (5 bases). CDR1 and CDR2 from the germline V gene are LNHDA and SQIVND (reference sequence). The CDR3 extends over 14 amino acids. The ends were cut back, 5 bases at V and 2 bases at J, with 10 bases in the middle. The CDR3: CASSLSGTYNEQFF. Written as DNA, the CDR3 is TGTGCCAGTAGTCTCAGCGGCACCTACAATGAGCAGTTCTTC. The whole variable domain, filled in from reference TRBV19 and TRBJ2-1, reads DGGITQSPKYLFRKEGQNVTLSCEQNLNHDAMYWYRQDPGQGLRLIYYSQIVNDFQKGDIAEGYSVSREKKESFPLTVTSAQKNPTAFYLCASSLSGTYNEQFFGPGTRLTVL.